This T cell receptor (beta chain) is from a study of control samples from healthy donors and cancer patients. Assay used: immunoSEQ multiplex PCR; TCRdb lists only in-frame clones, some missing. The top ten hold around 5.1% of the sample, which has fewer than 200,000 clones, roughly 88% seen once. The V end was cut by 4 bases, the J end by 9 bases, with 15 bases between. Germline loops: CDR1 GTSNPN, CDR2 SVGIG (reference sequence). CDR3 length equals 13 residues. The V and J genes are TRBV30 and TRBJ1-4; D is perhaps TRBD1 (6 bases). The receptor's source is a woman aged 30 to 39 in good health. The source material was blood. In DNA form, the CDR3 reads TGTGCCTGGACTGGGCAGGGGATAAAAAAACTGTTTTTT. This translates into CAWTGQGIKKLFF. Looking up the rest from reference TRBV30 and TRBJ1-4 gives the full variable domain: SQTIHQWPATLVQPVGSPLSLECTVEGTSNPNLYWYRQAAGRGLQLLFYSVGIGQISSEVPQNLSASRPQDRQFILSSKKLLLSDSGFYLCAWTGQGIKKLFFGSGTQLSVL.